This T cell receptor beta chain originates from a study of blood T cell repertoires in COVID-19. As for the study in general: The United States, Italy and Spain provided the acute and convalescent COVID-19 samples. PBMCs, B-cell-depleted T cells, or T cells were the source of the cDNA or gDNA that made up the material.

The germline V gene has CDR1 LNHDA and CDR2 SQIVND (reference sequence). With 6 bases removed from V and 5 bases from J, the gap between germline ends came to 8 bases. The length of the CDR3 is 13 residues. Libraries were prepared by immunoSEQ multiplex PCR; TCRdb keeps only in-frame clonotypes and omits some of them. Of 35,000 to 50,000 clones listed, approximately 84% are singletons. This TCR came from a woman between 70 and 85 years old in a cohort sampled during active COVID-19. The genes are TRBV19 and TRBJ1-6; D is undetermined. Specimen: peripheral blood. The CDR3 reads CASRNSNNSPLHF. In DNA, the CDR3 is TGTGCCAGTAGGAACAGTAATAATTCACCCCTCCACTTT.